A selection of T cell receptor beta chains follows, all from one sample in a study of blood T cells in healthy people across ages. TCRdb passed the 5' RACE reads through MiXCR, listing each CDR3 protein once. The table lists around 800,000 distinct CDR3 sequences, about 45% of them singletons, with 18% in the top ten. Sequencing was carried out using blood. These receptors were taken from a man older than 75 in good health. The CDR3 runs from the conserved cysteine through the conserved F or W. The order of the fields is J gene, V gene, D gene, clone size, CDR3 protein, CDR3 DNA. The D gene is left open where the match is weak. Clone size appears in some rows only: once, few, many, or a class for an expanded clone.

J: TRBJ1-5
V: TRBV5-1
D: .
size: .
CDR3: CASSLDGAANQPQHF
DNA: TGCGCCAGCAGCTTGGATGGGGCAGCCAATCAGCCCCAGCATTTT

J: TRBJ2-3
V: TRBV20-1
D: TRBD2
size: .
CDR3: CSARVTSGMTDTQYF
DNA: TGCAGTGCTAGAGTAACTAGCGGGATGACAGATACGCAGTATTTT

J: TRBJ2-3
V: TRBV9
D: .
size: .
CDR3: CTSSVATGGSTDTQYF
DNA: TGTACCAGCAGCGTAGCTACGGGTGGGAGCACAGATACGCAGTATTTT

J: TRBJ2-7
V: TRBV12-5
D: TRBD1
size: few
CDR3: CASAPPGTVSYEQYF
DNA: TGTGCTAGTGCCCCCCCCGGGACAGTCTCCTACGAGCAGTACTTC

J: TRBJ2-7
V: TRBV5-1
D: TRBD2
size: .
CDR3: CASSLGVAGRYEQYF
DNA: TGCGCCAGCAGCCTCGGGGTAGCGGGAAGGTACGAGCAGTACTTC

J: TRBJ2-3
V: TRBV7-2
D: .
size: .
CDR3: CASTVGVVSTDTQYF
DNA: TGTGCCAGCACCGTCGGGGTAGTAAGCACAGATACGCAGTATTTT

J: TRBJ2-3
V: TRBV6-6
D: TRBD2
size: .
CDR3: CASSRLAGATTDTQYF
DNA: TGTGCCAGCAGCCGTCTAGCGGGGGCGACTACCGATACGCAGTATTTT

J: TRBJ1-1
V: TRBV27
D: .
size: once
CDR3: CASSPTASFPPGTEAFF
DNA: TGTGCCAGCAGTCCAACGGCAAGCTTCCCTCCGGGGACTGAAGCTTTCTTT

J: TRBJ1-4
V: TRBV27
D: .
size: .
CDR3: CASSITTNEKLFF
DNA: TGTGCCAGCAGCATAACAACTAATGAAAAACTGTTTTTT

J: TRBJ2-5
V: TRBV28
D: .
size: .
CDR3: CASNVNQETQYF
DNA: TGTGCCAGCAACGTGAACCAAGAGACCCAGTACTTC

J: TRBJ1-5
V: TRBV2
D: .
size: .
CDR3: CASSDRGGQPQHF
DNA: TGTGCCAGCAGTGACAGGGGAGGACAGCCCCAGCATTTT

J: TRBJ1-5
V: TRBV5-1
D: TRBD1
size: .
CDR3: CASSLGDRGSNQPQHF
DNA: TGCGCCAGCAGCTTGGGGGACAGGGGGTCCAATCAGCCCCAGCATTTT

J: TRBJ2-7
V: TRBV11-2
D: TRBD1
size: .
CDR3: CASSLDRGVWVNEQYF
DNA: TGTGCCAGCAGCCTAGACAGGGGAGTTTGGGTTAATGAGCAGTACTTC

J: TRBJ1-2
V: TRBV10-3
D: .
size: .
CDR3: CAISDNTFYGYTF
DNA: TGTGCCATCAGTGACAACACATTCTATGGCTACACCTTC

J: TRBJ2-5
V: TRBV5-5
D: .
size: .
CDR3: CASSVRLQMETQYF
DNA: TGTGCCAGCAGCGTCAGACTACAAATGGAGACCCAGTACTTC

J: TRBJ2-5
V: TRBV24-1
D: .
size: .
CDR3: CATSGPGQYNEQYF
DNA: TGTGCCACCAGTGGCCCGGGACAATACAATGAGCAGTACTTC

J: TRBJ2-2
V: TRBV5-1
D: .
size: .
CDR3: CASSLGTDAGELFF
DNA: TGCGCCAGCAGCTTGGGGACAGACGCCGGGGAGCTGTTTTTT

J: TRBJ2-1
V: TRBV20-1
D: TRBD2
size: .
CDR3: CSARWALAGPYNEQFF
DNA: TGCAGTGCTAGATGGGCCCTAGCGGGACCCTACAATGAGCAGTTCTTC

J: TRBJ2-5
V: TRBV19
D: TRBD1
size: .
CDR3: CASSIVGGQGGYF
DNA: TGTGCCAGTAGTATAGTTGGGGGACAGGGTGGGTACTTC

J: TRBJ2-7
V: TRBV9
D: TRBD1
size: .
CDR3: CASSGGQGTSYEQYF
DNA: TGTGCCAGCAGCGGGGGACAGGGGACGTCCTACGAGCAGTACTTC

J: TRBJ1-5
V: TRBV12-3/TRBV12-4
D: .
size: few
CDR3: CASSRGWGGGQPQHF
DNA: TGTGCCAGCAGTCGGGGGTGGGGAGGAGGCCAGCCCCAGCATTTT

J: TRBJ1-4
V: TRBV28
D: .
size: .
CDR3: CASNSWVANEKLFF
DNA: TGTGCCAGCAATAGCTGGGTAGCTAATGAAAAACTGTTTTTT

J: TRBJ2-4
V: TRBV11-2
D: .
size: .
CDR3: CASSLMLEIQYF
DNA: TGTGCCAGCAGCTTAATGCTGGAGATCCAGTACTTC

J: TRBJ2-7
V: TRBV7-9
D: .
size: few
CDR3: CASSLVERGSEQYF
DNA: TGTGCCAGCAGCCTGGTGGAAAGGGGTAGCGAGCAGTACTTC

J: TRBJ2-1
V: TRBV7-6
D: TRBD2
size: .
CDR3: CASSLVAGGPGNEQFF
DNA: TGTGCCAGCAGCTTAGTAGCGGGAGGGCCGGGCAATGAGCAGTTCTTC

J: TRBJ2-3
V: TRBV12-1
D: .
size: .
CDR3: CAGSFKPTGKTSGIGTDTQYF
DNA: TGTGCCGGCAGCTTCAAACCGACAGGGAAGACTAGCGGGATTGGCACAGATACGCAGTATTTT

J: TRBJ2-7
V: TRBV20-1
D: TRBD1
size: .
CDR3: CSAPRPGQGAYEQYF
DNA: TGCAGTGCTCCTCGTCCGGGACAGGGGGCCTACGAGCAGTACTTC

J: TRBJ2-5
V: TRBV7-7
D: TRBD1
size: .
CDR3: CASSLGGTGGAETQYF
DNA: TGTGCCAGCAGCTTAGGTGGGACAGGGGGCGCAGAGACCCAGTACTTC

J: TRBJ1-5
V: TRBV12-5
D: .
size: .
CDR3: CASGASSSGIGNQPQHF
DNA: TGTGCTAGTGGTGCCTCCTCGAGTGGGATCGGCAATCAGCCCCAGCATTTT

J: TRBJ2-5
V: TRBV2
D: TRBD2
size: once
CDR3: CASSPTSGNQETRYF
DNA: TGTGCCAGCAGTCCAACTAGCGGGAACCAAGAGACCCGGTACTTC

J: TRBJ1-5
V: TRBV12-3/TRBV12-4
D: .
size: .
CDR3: CASSLRGAQGNQPQHF
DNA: TGTGCCAGCAGTTTAAGGGGAGCACAGGGCAATCAGCCCCAGCATTTT

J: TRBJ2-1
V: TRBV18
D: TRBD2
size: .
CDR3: CASSPPRLAGVNEQFF
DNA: TGTGCCAGCTCACCACCACGACTAGCGGGAGTGAATGAGCAGTTCTTC

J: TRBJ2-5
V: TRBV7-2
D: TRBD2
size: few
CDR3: CASSPTSGSQETQYF
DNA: TGTGCCAGCAGCCCGACTAGCGGGAGTCAAGAGACCCAGTACTTC

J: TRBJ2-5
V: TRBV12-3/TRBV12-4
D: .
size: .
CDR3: CASSLSQGMKTQYF
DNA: TGTGCCAGCAGTTTAAGTCAGGGGATGAAGACCCAGTACTTC

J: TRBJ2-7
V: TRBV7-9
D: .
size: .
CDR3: CASSFHPTVQYF
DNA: TGTGCCAGCAGCTTTCACCCTACCGTGCAGTACTTC

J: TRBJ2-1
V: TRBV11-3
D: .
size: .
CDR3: CASSLRSSTNEQFF
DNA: TGTGCCAGCAGCTTAAGGTCCAGCACCAATGAGCAGTTCTTC

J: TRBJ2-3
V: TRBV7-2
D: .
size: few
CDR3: CASSLFALTSTDTQYF
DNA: TGTGCCAGCAGCTTATTTGCCTTAACTAGCACAGATACGCAGTATTTT

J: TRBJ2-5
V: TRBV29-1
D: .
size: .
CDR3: CSEKRTENSEQYF
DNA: TGCAGCGAAAAGAGGACGGAAAACAGTGAGCAGTACTTC

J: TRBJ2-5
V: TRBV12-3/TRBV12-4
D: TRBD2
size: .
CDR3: CASRPDSAGAGEETQYF
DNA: TGTGCCAGCAGACCAGACTCAGCGGGAGCTGGGGAAGAGACCCAGTACTTC

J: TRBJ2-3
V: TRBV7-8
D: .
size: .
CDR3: CASSLTGPPPDTQYF
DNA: TGCGCCAGCAGCCTAACGGGACCGCCACCAGATACGCAGTATTTT

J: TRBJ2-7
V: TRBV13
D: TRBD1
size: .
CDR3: CASSWGQFYEQYF
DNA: TGTGCCAGCAGCTGGGGACAGTTTTACGAGCAGTACTTC

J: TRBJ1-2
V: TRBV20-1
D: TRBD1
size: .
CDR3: CSARSPGGGDGYTF
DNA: TGCAGTGCTAGATCCCCAGGGGGAGGCGATGGCTACACCTTC

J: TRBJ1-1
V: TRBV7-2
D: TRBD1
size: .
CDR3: CASSKLGQMNTEAFF
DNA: TGTGCCAGCAGCAAGTTGGGACAGATGAACACTGAAGCTTTCTTT

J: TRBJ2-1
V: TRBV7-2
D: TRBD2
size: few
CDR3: CASSRGSGRMHEQFF
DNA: TGTGCCAGCAGCCGAGGTAGCGGGAGGATGCATGAGCAGTTCTTC

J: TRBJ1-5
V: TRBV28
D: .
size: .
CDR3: CASRSGRGGSNQPQHF
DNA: TGTGCCAGCAGAAGCGGCAGGGGTGGTAGCAATCAGCCCCAGCATTTT

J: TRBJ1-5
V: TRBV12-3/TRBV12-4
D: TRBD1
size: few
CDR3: CASSLARGQGASNQPQHF
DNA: TGTGCCAGCAGTTTAGCGCGGGGTCAGGGGGCTAGCAATCAGCCCCAGCATTTT

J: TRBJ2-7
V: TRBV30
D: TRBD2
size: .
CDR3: CAWTPGGLSSYEQYF
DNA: TGTGCCTGGACCCCGGGGGGGCTAAGCTCCTACGAGCAGTACTTC

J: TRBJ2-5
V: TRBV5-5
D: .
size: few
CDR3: CASSFGVGETQYF
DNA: TGTGCCAGCAGCTTTGGGGTCGGGGAGACCCAGTACTTC